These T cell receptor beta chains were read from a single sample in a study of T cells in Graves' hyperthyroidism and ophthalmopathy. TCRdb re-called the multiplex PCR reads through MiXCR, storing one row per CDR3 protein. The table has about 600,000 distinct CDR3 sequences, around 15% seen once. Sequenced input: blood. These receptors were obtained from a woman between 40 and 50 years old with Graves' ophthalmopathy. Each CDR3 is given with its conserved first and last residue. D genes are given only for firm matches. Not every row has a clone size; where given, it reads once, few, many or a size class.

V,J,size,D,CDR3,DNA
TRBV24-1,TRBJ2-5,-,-,CATSEGPETQYF,TGTGCCACCAGTGAGGGGCCGGAGACCCAGTACTTC
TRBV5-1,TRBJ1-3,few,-,CASSSQASGNTIYF,TGCGCCAGCAGCTCACAAGCCTCTGGAAACACCATATATTTT
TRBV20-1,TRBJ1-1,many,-,CSAADGHTEAFF,TGCAGTGCTGCGGACGGACACACTGAAGCTTTCTTT
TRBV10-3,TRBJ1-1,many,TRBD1,CAIRDRENTEAFF,TGTGCCATCAGGGACAGGGAGAACACTGAAGCTTTCTTT
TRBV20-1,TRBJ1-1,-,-,CSTNRVNTEAFF,TGCAGTACCAACAGGGTGAACACTGAAGCTTTCTTT
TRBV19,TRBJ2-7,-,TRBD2,CASSIEGLARDEQYF,TGTGCCAGTAGTATAGAGGGACTAGCGAGAGACGAGCAGTACTTC
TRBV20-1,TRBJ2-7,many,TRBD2,CSASGGLAGFEQYF,TGCAGTGCTAGTGGGGGACTAGCGGGATTCGAGCAGTACTTC
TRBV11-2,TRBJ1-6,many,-,CASSLIAGSYNSPLHF,TGTGCCAGCAGCTTAATCGCTGGCTCCTATAATTCACCCCTCCACTTT
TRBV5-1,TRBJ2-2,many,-,CASSLGTTNTGELFF,TGTGCCAGCAGCTTAGGGACAACGAACACCGGGGAGCTGTTTTTT
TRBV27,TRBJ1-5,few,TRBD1,CASGDRQGNQPQHF,TGTGCCAGCGGGGACAGACAGGGGAATCAGCCCCAGCATTTT
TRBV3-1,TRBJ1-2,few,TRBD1,CASSQGDSSYGYTF,TGTGCCAGCAGCCAAGGGGACAGTTCTTATGGCTACACCTTC
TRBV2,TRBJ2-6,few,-,CASREVSGANVLTF,TGTGCCAGCAGAGAAGTCTCTGGGGCCAACGTCCTGACTTTC
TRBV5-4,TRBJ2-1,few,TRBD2,CASSLTASGNEQFF,TGTGCCAGCAGCTTGACGGCTAGCGGGAATGAGCAGTTCTTC
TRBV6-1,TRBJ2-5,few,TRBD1,CASRDTTGGAGTQYF,TGTGCCAGCAGGGACACGACAGGGGGCGCAGGGACCCAGTACTTC
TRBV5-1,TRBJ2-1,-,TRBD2,CASSLPTSFALNEQFF,TGCGCCAGCAGCTTACCGACTAGCTTTGCGCTCAATGAGCAGTTCTTC
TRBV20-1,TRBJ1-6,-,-,CSAQGDNSPLHF,TGCAGTGCTCAGGGTGATAATTCACCCCTCCACTTT
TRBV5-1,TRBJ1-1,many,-,CASTTGNTEAFF,TGCGCCAGCACGACCGGGAACACTGAAGCTTTCTTT
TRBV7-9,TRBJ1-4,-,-,CASSLTASNEKLFF,TGTGCCAGCAGCTTAACAGCGAGTAATGAAAAACTGTTTTTT
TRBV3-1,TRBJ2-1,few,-,CASSQMTDSYEQFF,TGTGCCAGCAGCCAAATGACAGACTCCTACGAGCAGTTCTTC
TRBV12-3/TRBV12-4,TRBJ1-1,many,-,CASSPQAGALTEAFF,TGTGCCAGCAGTCCCCAGGCCGGGGCTCTCACTGAAGCTTTCTTT
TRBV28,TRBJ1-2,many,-,CASNTHNYGYTF,TGTGCCAGCAACACCCATAACTATGGCTACACCTTC
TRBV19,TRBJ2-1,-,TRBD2,CASGMEKWSGMYNEQFF,TGTGCCAGTGGTATGGAAAAGTGGAGCGGGATGTACAATGAGCAGTTCTTC
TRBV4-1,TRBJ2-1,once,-,CASSHRQGAGSGRVNEQFF,TGCGCCAGCAGCCATCGACAGGGGGCTGGTAGCGGGAGGGTAAATGAGCAGTTCTTC
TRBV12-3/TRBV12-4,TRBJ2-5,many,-,CASSPGRLFSETQYF,TGTGCCAGCAGCCCAGGACGGCTATTTTCGGAGACCCAGTACTTC
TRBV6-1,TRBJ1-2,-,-,CASRNTYGYTF,TGTGCCAGCAGGAACACCTATGGCTACACCTTC
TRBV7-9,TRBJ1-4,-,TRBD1,CASSNRGGGEKLFF,TGTGCCAGCAGCAACAGGGGGGGCGGTGAAAAACTGTTTTTT
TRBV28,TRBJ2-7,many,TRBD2,CASRLGGTGKGSYEQYF,TGTGCCAGCAGGCTGGGAGGGACGGGAAAGGGCTCCTACGAGCAGTACTTC
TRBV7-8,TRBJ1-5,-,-,CASSLATGLWDNQPQHF,TGTGCCAGCAGCTTAGCGACGGGGTTATGGGACAATCAGCCCCAGCATTTT
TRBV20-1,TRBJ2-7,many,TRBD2,CSARSTSGSSYEQYF,TGCAGTGCTAGATCGACTAGCGGTAGCTCCTACGAGCAGTACTTC
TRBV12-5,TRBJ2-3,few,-,CASASQVDTQYF,TGTGCTAGTGCCTCACAGGTAGATACGCAGTATTTT